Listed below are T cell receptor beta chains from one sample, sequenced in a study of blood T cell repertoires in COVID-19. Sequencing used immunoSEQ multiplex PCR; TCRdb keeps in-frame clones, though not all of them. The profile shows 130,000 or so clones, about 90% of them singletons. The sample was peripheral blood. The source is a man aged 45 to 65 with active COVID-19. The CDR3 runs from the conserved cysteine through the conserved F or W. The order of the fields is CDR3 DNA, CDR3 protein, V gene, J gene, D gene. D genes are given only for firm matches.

TGCAGCGCTGGAGCAGGGGGCTCTGGAAACACCATATATTTT	CSAGAGGSGNTIYF	TRBV29-1	TRBJ1-3	TRBD1
TGTGCCAGCAGCCAGGGGACAGGTGGATTCGAGCAGTACTTC	CASSQGTGGFEQYF	TRBV3-1/TRBV3-2	TRBJ2-7	TRBD1
TGTGCCAGCAGCTTAGATTACGGACTAGGAGGGACCTACAATGAGCAGTTCTTC	CASSLDYGLGGTYNEQFF	TRBV11-3	TRBJ2-1	TRBD2
TGTGCCAGCAGCCCCGGGACAAGTCGGGATGAGCAGTTCTTC	CASSPGTSRDEQFF	TRBV3-1/TRBV3-2	TRBJ2-1	NA
TGCGCCAGCAGCTCTGACAGGGTACCCTACGAGCAGTACTTC	CASSSDRVPYEQYF	TRBV5-1	TRBJ2-7	TRBD1
TGCGCCAGCAGCCAATTGACAGGGTTCTACGAGCAGTACTTC	CASSQLTGFYEQYF	TRBV4-1	TRBJ2-7	TRBD1
TGTGCCAGCAACCCCCCGAGGAGGCCCCAAGAGACCCAGTACTTC	CASNPPRRPQETQYF	TRBV7-8	TRBJ2-5	NA
TGCGCCAGCAGCTTAAGGGGTAATCGAAATTCACCCCTCCACTTT	CASSLRGNRNSPLHF	TRBV5-1	TRBJ1-6	NA
TGTGCCAGCAGCTCACCCGGGGGGCGGGCAGATACGCAGTATTTT	CASSSPGGRADTQYF	TRBV7-9	TRBJ2-3	NA
TGTGCCAGTAGTAGGACAGTCGGAAACACCATATATTTT	CASSRTVGNTIYF	TRBV19	TRBJ1-3	NA
TGTGCCAGCACCAGGGACAGGATTGGCTACACCTTC	CASTRDRIGYTF	TRBV6-5	TRBJ1-2	TRBD1